Below, 32 T cell receptor beta chains from the same sample are listed, as sequenced in a study of shared clonotypes between healthy human individuals. As defined, naive CD8 cells were CD45RO-negative and positively selected for CCR7, with terminally differentiated effector memory CD45RA+ cells excluded. Here immunoSEQ multiplex PCR was the method, and the copy in TCRdb shows in-frame clones only, minus some. Among more than 550,000 clones listed, 92% were seen once. Sequencing was done on a sample of naive CD8+ T cells sorted from blood. The receptors shown here come from a man aged 25-45 years in good health.

Regarding this clone: The same CDR3 arises from other DNA sequences in this sample as well. J is TRBJ2-6 and V is TRBV6-4; no clear D gene. Germline V lookup: CDR1 MRHNA, CDR2 SNTAGT. The CDR3 sequence is 14 residues long. Deletions cut 0 bases from V and 4 bases from J, with 4 bases between. The CDR3: CASSDSPGANVLTF. In DNA, the CDR3 is TGTGCCAGCAGTGACTCGCCAGGGGCCAACGTCCTGACTTTC.

CDR3 region: CASSLLGTGTQPQHF. Here the CDR3 DNA reads TGTGCCAGCAGTTTACTTGGGACAGGGACGCAGCCCCAGCATTTT. The rearrangement uses TRBV28 and TRBJ1-5; TRBD1 matches 9 bases. The germline CDR1 and CDR2 sequences are MDHEN and SYDVKM. The CDR3 has 15 amino acids. Trimming cost V 2 bases and J 7 bases; bases outside gene matches: 6.

The V call is TRBV27, the J call TRBJ1-2; the match to TRBD1 covers 8 bases. V lost 2 bases to trimming and J lost 7 bases; unmatched junction nucleotides: 3. CDR3 length equals 13 residues. The germline gives CDR1 MNHEY, CDR2 SMNVEV (reference sequence). The CDR3 here is CASSLQGARGYTF. DNA of the CDR3: TGTGCCAGCAGTTTACAGGGGGCGCGTGGCTACACCTTC.

A word on this clone: Different DNA sequences within this sample yield the same CDR3. V gene TRBV4-3 combines with J gene TRBJ2-7, with D unresolved. Germline loops: CDR1 LGHNA, CDR2 YSLEER. The CDR3 is 13 residues long. Between the trimmed V and J ends, which lost 0 bases and 3 bases, there was a span of 6 bases. The DNA for the CDR3 is TGCGCCAGCAGCCAAGATAGAAACTACGAGCAGTACTTC. Residues: CASSQDRNYEQYF.

CDR3 bases: TGTGCCAGCAGTTCAACCCGGACCCTTGGGACCTACGAGCAGTACTTC. Its translation: CASSSTRTLGTYEQYF. The chain employs TRBV7-2 and TRBJ2-7; D is undetermined. Trimming took off 6 bases at V and 2 bases at J, with 20 bases between the two ends. Germline V gives CDR1 SGHTA, CDR2 FQGNSA. This CDR3 is 16 amino acids long.

The rearrangement joins TRBV6-5 to TRBJ2-3; weak D call: TRBD2 (6 bases). The CDR3 loop spans 14 amino acids. V gave up 4 bases and J gave up 1 base, with 9 bases separating them. Germline CDR1 MNHEY, CDR2 SVGAGI. CDR3 in amino acids: CASSSSSGTDTQYF. The DNA for the CDR3 is TGTGCCAGCAGTTCCTCTAGCGGCACAGATACGCAGTATTTT.

The gene calls are TRBV28 and TRBJ2-7, with no clear D. Germline assignment: CDR1 MDHEN and CDR2 SYDVKM. CDR3 size: 15 residues. Between the trimmed V and J ends, which lost 4 bases and 0 bases, there was a span of 13 bases. The CDR3 spells CASSSLFVSSYEQYF. The CDR3 nucleotides are TGTGCCAGCAGTTCCCTGTTCGTTAGCTCCTACGAGCAGTACTTC.

This chain connects TRBV7-3 to TRBJ2-1; 7 nucleotides match TRBD2. V lost 8 bases, J lost 8 bases, and 9 bases stayed unmatched. The CDR3 sequence is 13 residues long. Germline loops: CDR1 SGHTA, CDR2 FQGTGA. CDR3 in amino acids: CASGGGGEDEQFF. The CDR3 coding sequence is TGTGCCAGCGGTGGGGGAGGGGAGGATGAGCAGTTCTTC. The variable domain in full, with the rest retrieved from reference TRBV7-3 and TRBJ2-1, is GAGVSQTPSNKVTEKGKYVELRCDPISGHTALYWYRQSLGQGPEFLIYFQGTGAADDSGLPNDRFFAVRPEGSVSTLKIQRTERGDSAVYLCASGGGGEDEQFFGPGTRLTVL.

This clone was picked up one time. The chain employs TRBV28 and TRBJ2-7; TRBD2 agrees at 8 bases. Losses at the gene ends were 7 bases for V and 1 base for J; bases not matched to a gene: 6. In germline, CDR1 is MDHEN, CDR2 SYDVKM. This CDR3 comprises 14 residues. The CDR3 loop reads CASTFSGTSYEQYF. The CDR3 DNA reads TGTGCCAGCACCTTTAGCGGGACTTCCTACGAGCAGTACTTC.

Remarks on this clone: The same CDR3 also results from other DNA sequences found in this sample. The rearrangement uses TRBV5-1 and TRBJ2-7; D remains unclear. From germline, CDR1 is SGHRS and CDR2 YFSETQ. With 0 bases removed from V and 2 bases from J, the gap between germline ends came to 6 bases. The CDR3 is made up of 13 amino acids. The CDR3 reads CASSLGAAYEQYF. CDR3 nucleotides: TGCGCCAGCAGCTTGGGGGCCGCCTACGAGCAGTACTTC.

This chain uses TRBV7-6 with TRBJ1-2, with D unresolved. CDR3 length: 15 residues. The ends were cut back, 6 bases at V and 1 base at J, with 15 bases in the middle. Per germline, CDR1 SGHVS and CDR2 FNYEAQ. The CDR3 region is CASSPDPGFNYGYTF. CDR3 DNA: TGTGCCAGCAGTCCAGACCCTGGCTTTAACTATGGCTACACCTTC.

Concerning this clone itself: At one boundary the junction diverges from the germline segment, which might be a read error. The chain is built from TRBV4-2 and TRBJ2-1, with 7 bases aligning to TRBD1. Germline V gives CDR1 LGHNA, CDR2 YNFKEQ. This CDR3 spans 21 amino acids. CDR3 DNA: TGTGCCGGCAGCCAAGTTACAGGGGACAGCGTAACCAGGAGCTCCTACAATGAGCAGTTCTTC. This gives the protein CAGSQVTGDSVTRSSYNEQFF.

The chain couples TRBV29-1 to TRBJ2-7; D is perhaps TRBD1 (6 bases). The CDR3 has 14 residues. Trimming pared 2 bases from V and 0 bases from J, leaving 11 bases between. The germline CDR1 and CDR2 sequences are SQVTM and ANQGSEA. The CDR3 DNA reads TGCAGCGTTGAATGGCCAGGGGCCTCCTACGAGCAGTACTTC. Its translation: CSVEWPGASYEQYF.

Worth noting for this clone: Other DNA sequences from this sample encode an identical CDR3 as well. The chain joins TRBV27 to TRBJ2-3; 9 nucleotides align to TRBD1. CDR3 size: 14 residues. CDR1 is MNHEY and CDR2 is SMNVEV in the germline V gene (reference sequence). J gave up 3 bases and V 6 bases, and 4 bases lay outside the gene matches. CDR3 bases: TGTGCCAGCAGCCTTGGACAGGGGACAGATACGCAGTATTTT. This gives the protein CASSLGQGTDTQYF.

This CDR3 is CASAQERSLTDTQYF. CDR3 sequence (DNA): TGCGCCAGCGCCCAAGAACGGTCCCTCACAGATACGCAGTATTTT. This chain uses TRBV4-1 with TRBJ2-3; D call uncertain. The CDR3 length is 15 residues. Germline V gene data show CDR1 as MGHRA and CDR2 as YSYEKL. V lost 8 bases and J lost 2, with 17 bases in between.

This clone was detected only once. J is TRBJ2-3 and V is TRBV7-9, with a possible D match to TRBD2 (6 bases). The CDR3 spans 15 residues. V lost 0 bases, J lost 7 bases, and 14 bases lay in between. The germline V gene encodes CDR1 SEHNR and CDR2 FQNEAQ (reference sequence). CDR3 in amino acids: CASSLAAGRRHTQYF. In DNA form, the CDR3 reads TGTGCCAGCAGCTTAGCGGCCGGGAGACGACATACGCAGTATTTT.

The chain is built from TRBV27 and TRBJ2-7; TRBD2 aligns across 10 bases. CDR1 is MNHEY, CDR2 SMNVEV, per germline (reference sequence). CDR3 length equals 14 residues. The V gene end was trimmed by 5 bases and the J gene end by 5 bases; junction bases not matched to a gene: 6. Here the CDR3 reads CASSLGLAVDEQYF. The CDR3 DNA reads TGTGCCAGCAGTCTAGGACTAGCGGTCGACGAGCAGTACTTC.

The rearrangement uses TRBV21-1 and TRBJ1-5; the DNA was not used to check the table's D call, TRBD1. TRBV21-1 is shown as a pseudogene. The CDR3 contains 16 residues. The CDR3 sequence: CASRRGGEYSNQPQHF. The DNA of the CDR3 is TGTGCCAGCAGGCGAGGGGGCGAATATAGCAATCAGCCCCAGCATTTT.

In its sample, this clone was seen once. V gene TRBV10-1 combines with J gene TRBJ2-7; 8 positions match TRBD2. The CDR3 runs to 14 residues. Germline CDR1 and CDR2: WNHNN and SYGVQD (reference sequence). Trimming at V came to 5 bases and at J to 1 base, leaving 4 bases not matched to a gene. In DNA, the CDR3 is TGCGCCAGCAGTTCGGGCGGGAGGTCCTACGAGCAGTACTTC. Its translation is CASSSGGRSYEQYF.

The chain carries TRBV11-2 and TRBJ1-1; D ambiguous. Germline V gene data show CDR1 as SGHAT and CDR2 as FQNNGV. The germline V and J ends were trimmed by 3 bases and 1 base, with 6 bases remaining between them. The CDR3 runs to 13 residues. The CDR3 nucleotides read TGTGCCAGCAGCTTTGCAGGGAACACTGAAGCTTTCTTT. Its translation is CASSFAGNTEAFF. Complete variable domain (other parts from reference TRBV11-2 and TRBJ1-1): EAGVAQSPRYKIIEKRQSVAFWCNPISGHATLYWYQQILGQGPKLLIQFQNNGVVDDSQLPKDRFSAERLKGVDSTLKIQPAKLEDSAVYLCASSFAGNTEAFFGQGTRLTVV.

This clone was seen once. The chain couples TRBV4-1 to TRBJ2-7, with a possible D match to TRBD2 (6 bases). Germline V CDR1 and CDR2: MGHRA, YSYEKL. V was cut by 1 base and J by 6 bases, with 16 bases left in between. This CDR3 has 15 amino acids. CDR3 residues: CASSQVSGLGGEQYF. For the CDR3, the DNA is TGCGCCAGCAGCCAAGTATCCGGGCTCGGGGGCGAGCAGTACTTC.

This chain links TRBV27 with TRBJ2-1, with D maybe TRBD1 (6 bases). This CDR3 is 14 amino acids long. Germline V CDR1 and CDR2: MNHEY, SMNVEV (reference sequence). The V and J ends lost 5 bases and 9 bases respectively, with 17 bases between them. In DNA, the CDR3 is TGTGCCAGCAGTACAGGGTCTGTGTCGGGTGAGCAGTTCTTC. Protein product: CASSTGSVSGEQFF.

In DNA, the CDR3 is TGTGCCAGCCGGGGGGCGGGAAGTGAAAAACTGTTTTTT. It codes for CASRGAGSEKLFF. The chain carries TRBV7-9 and TRBJ1-4; TRBD1 might be the D (6 bases). Germline V gives CDR1 SEHNR, CDR2 FQNEAQ (reference sequence). The V end was cut by 8 bases, the J end by 7 bases, with 14 bases between. The length of the CDR3 is 13 residues.

The chain uses TRBV7-7 and TRBJ2-1; D tentatively fits TRBD1 or TRBD2 (5 bases each). The germline V gene has CDR1 SSHAT and CDR2 FNYEAQ (reference sequence). The length of the CDR3 is 16 residues. V lost 5 bases to trimming and J lost 6 bases, with 20 bases between them. The DNA for the CDR3 is TGTGCCAGCAGCCCCGAGCCGGGACCCCCCGCCAATGAGCAGTTCTTC. It translates to CASSPEPGPPANEQFF.

The chain has TRBV28 and TRBJ2-1; the match to TRBD2 covers 9 bases. The trim removed 2 bases at V and 6 bases at J, leaving 17 bases unmatched. The germline gives CDR1 MDHEN, CDR2 SYDVKM. This CDR3 spans 19 amino acids. The CDR3 loop reads CASSLGFRREGSIRNEQFF. CDR3 nucleotides: TGTGCCAGCAGTTTAGGATTTCGGCGGGAGGGTTCAATACGCAATGAGCAGTTCTTC.

Turning to this clone: A far larger clone is just one base off, so this is likely a read error. This chain links TRBV28 with TRBJ2-7, with unresolved D. The CDR3 extends over 11 amino acids. Trimming pared 10 bases from V and 5 bases from J, leaving 12 bases between. Germline CDR1 reads MDHEN; CDR2 reads SYDVKM. Here the CDR3 DNA reads TGTGCCACCGGTCGGTCCCACGAGCAGTACTTC. Protein sequence: CATGRSHEQYF.

V and J are TRBV19 and TRBJ1-5; 8 bases map to TRBD1. This CDR3 spans 15 amino acids. Germline V CDR1 and CDR2: LNHDA, SQIVND (reference sequence). The J segment lost 7 bases and the V segment lost 5 bases, leaving 10 bases of the junction unmatched. The CDR3 is CASSPRQGLDQPQHF. CDR3 nucleotide sequence: TGTGCCAGTAGTCCGAGACAGGGGCTGGACCAGCCCCAGCATTTT.

This chain joins TRBV28 and TRBJ2-2; no clear D gene. The CDR3 length is 15 residues. V lost 5 bases and J lost 0, with 10 bases in between. CDR1 and CDR2 from the germline V gene are MDHEN and SYDVKM. CDR3 in DNA: TGTGCCAGCAGTAATAGGGCGTCGAACACCGGGGAGCTGTTTTTT. Translating gives CASSNRASNTGELFF. Supplemented by reference TRBV28 and TRBJ2-2, the full variable domain reads DVKVTQSSRYLVKRTGEKVFLECVQDMDHENMFWYRQDPGLGLRLIYFSYDVKMKEKGDIPEGYSVSREKKERFSLILESASTNQTSMYLCASSNRASNTGELFFGEGSRLTVL.

This clone has a single count. The rearrangement joins TRBV14 to TRBJ1-1; 7 positions agree with TRBD1. V lost 1 base and J lost 1; bases outside the gene matches: 6. Germline CDR1 reads SGHDN; CDR2 reads FVKESK. The CDR3 length is 16 residues. This chain's CDR3 is CASSQADRIQNTEAFF. In DNA form, the CDR3 reads TGTGCCAGCAGCCAAGCGGACAGGATACAGAACACTGAAGCTTTCTTT.

This clone showed up just once. The rearrangement links TRBV29-1 to TRBJ2-7; D is possibly TRBD2 (6 bases). The CDR3 is 14 amino acids. Per germline, CDR1 SQVTM and CDR2 ANQGSEA. V lost 7 bases and J lost 3, with 19 bases in between. The CDR3 region has the DNA TGCAGCGCGGGGGAGTCGGTGTTTAGCTACGAGCAGTACTTC. Encoded protein: CSAGESVFSYEQYF.

V gene TRBV19 combines with J gene TRBJ2-7, with D perhaps assigned TRBD1 or TRBD2 (5 bases each). Between the trimmed V and J ends, which lost 5 bases and 4 bases, there was a span of 12 bases. Germline values: CDR1 LNHDA, CDR2 SQIVND (reference sequence). The CDR3 covers 13 residues. The CDR3 region has the DNA TGTGCCAGTAGTCCCCAGGGAGCTTACGAGCAGTACTTC. Residues: CASSPQGAYEQYF.

The CDR3, as DNA: TGTGCCAGCAGCCAATTGGCACCCTCCTACGAGCAGTACTTC. Translated, it gives CASSQLAPSYEQYF. The chain combines TRBV14 with TRBJ2-7; D unclear. Trimming took off 2 bases at V and 0 bases at J, with 8 bases between the two ends. The CDR3 length is 14 residues. Per the germline V gene, CDR1 is SGHDN and CDR2 is FVKESK.